This TCR beta chain originates from a study of blood T cell repertoires in COVID-19. Study in general: Samples came from the United States, Italy and Spain, spanning acute and convalescent COVID-19.

The CDR3 runs to 15 residues. Trimming left V 5 bases short and J 4 bases short, with 17 bases between. Germline V CDR1 and CDR2: SGHVS, FNYEAQ. Original analysis: Nucleated cell counts were estimated from reference gene primer amplification. Using immunoSEQ multiplex PCR, the repertoire was profiled, and TCRdb retains in-frame clones only, with some absent. V and J calls and clone size follow that table, whereas D and trimming were derived from the DNA. The data contain a few hundred thousand clones, approximately 90% of them singletons. This chain links TRBV7-6 with TRBJ2-5; the D gene is possibly TRBD2 (7 bases). Material for sequencing was PBMCs or T cells enriched from blood (not recorded which). This clonotype originated in a woman between 18 and 30 years old who had recovered from COVID-19. The CDR3 protein is CASSPTGGVPETQYF. In DNA form, the CDR3 reads TGTGCCAGCAGCCCTACGGGGGGCGTTCCAGAGACCCAGTACTTC.